The following is a T cell receptor (beta chain) sequence with its context. Its specificity is unknown. Primers: 60 Vbeta forward and 13 Jbeta reverse. The method was immunoSEQ multiplex PCR; TCRdb's version includes in-frame clones alone and lacks a portion of them. This sample's table has about 200,000 clones. The data originate from a study of cytomegalovirus exposure and HLA in healthy donors. Study findings and constraints: The study listed some 160 cytomegalovirus-associated TCR beta chains.

Specimen: PBMCs. The clonotype was recovered from a girl under 10 years old in good health and CMV-seropositive.

The chain's CDR3 is CASSTGQTYEQYF. In nucleotides, the CDR3 is TGCGCCAGCAGTACCGGACAGACCTACGAGCAGTACTTC. This rearrangement joins TRBV10-1 to TRBJ2-7; a weak D match, TRBD1 (6 bases). CDR1 is WNHNN and CDR2 is SYGVQD in the germline V gene (reference sequence). The CDR3 loop spans 13 amino acids. V shed 5 bases and J shed 2 bases, with 10 bases lying between them.